Shown below are 7 T cell receptor beta chains from a single sample sequenced in a study of blood T cell repertoires in COVID-19. Profiled with immunoSEQ multiplex PCR; TCRdb holds only in-frame clones, not every one. Among around 120,000 clones, 65% to 90% were seen once, and the ten largest hold about 2.5%. The sample was PBMCs or T cells enriched from blood (not recorded which). Source of these receptors: a woman aged 45-60 years who had recovered from COVID-19.

This rearrangement joins TRBV3-1 (or the pseudogene TRBV3-2) to TRBJ2-7; no reliable D call. V was cut by 3 bases and J by 1 base, with 13 bases left in between. Germline CDR1 is LGHDT and CDR2 is YNNKEL (reference sequence). The CDR3 consists of 15 residues. Here the CDR3 reads CASSQRMVESYEQYF. CDR3 in DNA: TGTGCCAGCAGCCAGCGGATGGTGGAGTCCTACGAGCAGTACTTC.

This rearrangement joins TRBV7-6 to TRBJ1-3; the D is unclear. Germline values: CDR1 SGHVS, CDR2 FNYEAQ. V was clipped by 6 bases and J by 2 bases, with 14 bases between them. The CDR3 extends over 15 amino acids. The CDR3 DNA reads as TGTGCCAGCAGTCTACAGCAGCCACCTGGAAACACCATATATTTT. It translates to CASSLQQPPGNTIYF.

The chain couples TRBV27 to TRBJ2-3, with a weak D call TRBD2 (7 bases). This CDR3 comprises 16 residues. Germline V gene sequence: CDR1 MNHEY, CDR2 SMNVEV (reference sequence). Trimming pared 8 bases from V and 3 bases from J, leaving 21 bases between. DNA for the CDR3: TGTGCCAGCCACCAAGAAGGGGGGGCCGTAACAGATACGCAGTATTTT. It specifies CASHQEGGAVTDTQYF.

The chain joins TRBV7-2 to TRBJ2-2; D possibly corresponds to TRBD2 (5 bases). Germline V CDR1 and CDR2: SGHTA, FQGNSA. The ends were cut back, 11 bases at V and 0 bases at J, with 10 bases in the middle. The CDR3 runs 13 residues. As DNA, the CDR3 is TGTGCCGGGCGGGCACCGAACACCGGGGAGCTGTTTTTT. Translation: CAGRAPNTGELFF.

The rearrangement uses TRBV7-2 and TRBJ2-1; 8 bases are shared with TRBD2. Germline V CDR1 and CDR2: SGHTA, FQGNSA. The CDR3 runs to 14 residues. V gave up 5 bases and J gave up 10 bases; unmatched junction bases: 10. CDR3 residues: CASSAYYGGGEQFF. The CDR3 DNA is TGTGCCAGCAGCGCCTATTACGGGGGGGGAGAGCAGTTCTTC.

This chain uses TRBV2 with TRBJ2-3; a possible D gene is TRBD2 (5 bases). V was clipped by 4 bases and J by 2 bases, with 13 bases between them. Germline CDR1 reads SNHLY; CDR2 reads FYNNEI. The CDR3 extends over 15 amino acids. CDR3 coding DNA: TGTGCCAGCAGTGCGAGACTAAACCCCACAGATACGCAGTATTTT. It yields the protein CASSARLNPTDTQYF.

This clone was detected a few times. V is TRBV5-6 and J is TRBJ1-5; no definite D call. The CDR3 sequence is 14 residues long. Germline CDR1 and CDR2: SGHDT and YYEEEE. V lost 0 bases, J lost 6 bases, and 10 bases lay in between. CDR3 sequence reads: CASSLGQEGQPQHF. The CDR3 DNA reads TGTGCCAGCAGCTTGGGGCAGGAAGGTCAGCCCCAGCATTTT.